Sequencing of this T cell receptor beta chain was carried out in a study of sequential checkpoint blockade in melanoma. Assay: immunoSEQ multiplex PCR; the TCRdb copy retains only in-frame clones and omits some. The sample gives 15,000 to 20,000 clones, about 92% of which show up once; 24% is in the top ten. Germline values: CDR1 LNHDA, CDR2 SQIVND (reference sequence). The CDR3 extends over 13 amino acids. Trimming removed 8 bases from V and 0 bases from J; junction bases left unmatched: 3. Treatment given: randomized to nivolumab then ipilimumab (arm A) or the reverse (arm B). The source is a human donor with melanoma. The material sequenced was CD8+ T cells sorted from blood (inferred from file names), taken from a patient given nivolumab and ipilimumab in sequence. The chain joins TRBV19 to TRBJ2-7, with 8 nucleotides matching TRBD1. CDR3 nucleotide sequence: TGTGCCAGTGGGACAGGCGGCTCCTACGAGCAGTACTTC. It codes for CASGTGGSYEQYF.